The 4 T cell receptor beta chains below were found in one sample sequenced in a study of Tregs in tolerant kidney transplant recipients. The repertoire was sequenced with immunoSEQ multiplex PCR; TCRdb's copy has only in-frame clones and lacks some. The data contain about 120,000 clones, roughly 92% of them singletons. What was sequenced was CD4+ T cells from blood. The receptor source for this set is a human donor in good health.

The chain joins TRBV4-2 to TRBJ2-2, with D tentatively TRBD2 (6 bases). The CDR3 runs to 18 residues. The V end was cut by 4 bases, the J end by 0 bases, with 18 bases between. CDR1 is LGHNA, CDR2 YNFKEQ, per germline. The DNA of the CDR3 is TGTGCCAGCAGCCCTAAAAGTTGGACGGGAGCGAACACCGGGGAGCTGTTTTTT. It codes for CASSPKSWTGANTGELFF.

Concerning this clone itself: A junction boundary mismatches the germline segment, possibly from a read error. The rearrangement links TRBV6-5 to TRBJ1-2, with unresolved D. This CDR3 has 11 residues. The germline gives CDR1 MNHEY, CDR2 SVGAGI. CDR3 sequence (DNA): TGTGCCAGCAGTTCCGACCGCCGGGCCGTCTTC. Protein product: CASSSDRRAVF.

This chain's CDR3 is CASSRLALRTDTQYF. CDR3 sequence (DNA): TGTGCCAGCAGCCGACTAGCGCTCCGCACAGATACGCAGTATTTT. The chain carries TRBV14 and TRBJ2-3; 8 positions match TRBD2. Per germline, CDR1 SGHDN and CDR2 FVKESK. J was trimmed by 1 base and V by 4 bases; bases with no gene match: 4. This CDR3 is 15 amino acids long. The full variable domain, completed using reference TRBV14 and TRBJ2-3, is EAGVTQFPSHSVIEKGQTVTLRCDPISGHDNLYWYRRVMGKEIKFLLHFVKESKQDESGMPNNRFLAERTGGTYSTLKVQPAELEDSGVYFCASSRLALRTDTQYFGPGTRLTVL.

V gene TRBV7-9 combines with J gene TRBJ1-1, with TRBD1 matching 9 bases. CDR3 length: 18 amino acids. Germline V gene lookup returns CDR1 SEHNR and CDR2 FQNEAQ (reference sequence). V trimming: 0 bases; J trimming: 1 base; junction bases outside the gene matches: 9. The CDR3 region has the DNA TGTGCCAGCAGCTTAGCGCGAGTTTACAGGGGGCCGAACACTGAAGCTTTCTTT. This encodes CASSLARVYRGPNTEAFF.